Listed below are T cell receptor beta chains from one sample, sequenced in a study of cytomegalovirus exposure and HLA in healthy donors. Profiling relied on immunoSEQ multiplex PCR, and the TCRdb table lists in-frame clones only, not all of them. The sample yields roughly 100,000 clones, roughly 80% seen once. Input material: PBMCs. These receptors were taken from a woman aged 40 to 49 in good health and CMV-seropositive. Both conserved end residues are part of each CDR3. Fields, in order: J gene, V gene, CDR3 protein.

J gene: TRBJ1-2; V gene: TRBV19; CDR3 protein: CASSIEQGDNYGYTF
J gene: TRBJ2-1; V gene: TRBV5-1; CDR3 protein: CASSLGGGAAHEQFF
J gene: TRBJ1-6; V gene: TRBV4-3; CDR3 protein: CASSQARQGLGSPLHF
J gene: TRBJ2-7; V gene: TRBV5-4; CDR3 protein: CASSPRLRDRVHEQYF
J gene: TRBJ2-7; V gene: TRBV5-4; CDR3 protein: CASSNSGKSSYEQYF
J gene: TRBJ2-7; V gene: TRBV4-3; CDR3 protein: CASSQLAGSYEQYF
J gene: TRBJ2-3; V gene: TRBV15; CDR3 protein: CATSRIAASTDTQYF
J gene: TRBJ2-3; V gene: TRBV5-4; CDR3 protein: CASSQSGSNTDTQYF
J gene: TRBJ2-5; V gene: TRBV7-7; CDR3 protein: CASSLAAGAFETQYF
J gene: TRBJ2-3; V gene: TRBV28; CDR3 protein: CASSSSGGRADTQYF
J gene: TRBJ2-5; V gene: TRBV27; CDR3 protein: CASSLTIRDKTQYF
J gene: TRBJ2-7; V gene: TRBV5-4; CDR3 protein: CASSRQGSYEQYF
J gene: TRBJ2-5; V gene: TRBV4-1; CDR3 protein: CASSRLGGETQYF
J gene: TRBJ1-2; V gene: TRBV7-8; CDR3 protein: CASSLYRGNYGYTF
J gene: TRBJ1-1; V gene: TRBV9; CDR3 protein: CASSPTGRNTEAFF
J gene: TRBJ1-3; V gene: TRBV15; CDR3 protein: CATSRVGAGVNSGNTIYF
J gene: TRBJ2-3; V gene: TRBV2; CDR3 protein: CATGGGEDTQYF
J gene: TRBJ1-1; V gene: TRBV4-3; CDR3 protein: CASSQGPTGGPREAFF
J gene: TRBJ1-5; V gene: TRBV6-5; CDR3 protein: CASSYGRPRGNQPQHF
J gene: TRBJ1-1; V gene: TRBV4-1; CDR3 protein: CASSVKGLGQTNTEAFF
J gene: TRBJ2-7; V gene: TRBV19; CDR3 protein: CASSTSATYEQYF
J gene: TRBJ2-3; V gene: TRBV28; CDR3 protein: CASSYPTTMTGPSTDTQYF
J gene: TRBJ2-5; V gene: TRBV15; CDR3 protein: CATSRTGGQETQYF
J gene: TRBJ2-7; V gene: TRBV7-2; CDR3 protein: CASSLGPPREQYF
J gene: TRBJ1-4; V gene: TRBV27; CDR3 protein: CASSPRGGVLTNEKLFF
J gene: TRBJ1-5; V gene: TRBV18; CDR3 protein: CASSETGGSGQPQHF
J gene: TRBJ2-2; V gene: TRBV20-1; CDR3 protein: CSAGAWGELFF
J gene: TRBJ2-3; V gene: TRBV5-1; CDR3 protein: CATRQGAPTDTQYF
J gene: TRBJ2-1; V gene: TRBV7-6; CDR3 protein: CASSLSGQSYNEQFF